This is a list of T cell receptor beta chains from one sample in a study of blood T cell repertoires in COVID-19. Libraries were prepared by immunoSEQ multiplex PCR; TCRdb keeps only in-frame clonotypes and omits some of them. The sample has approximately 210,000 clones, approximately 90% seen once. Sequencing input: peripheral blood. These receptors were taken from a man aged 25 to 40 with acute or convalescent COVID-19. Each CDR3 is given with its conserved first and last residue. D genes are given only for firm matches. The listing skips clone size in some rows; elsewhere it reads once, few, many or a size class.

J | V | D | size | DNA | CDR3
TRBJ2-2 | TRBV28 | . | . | TGTGCCAGCAGTTTAGCGGAACTGAACACCGGGGAGCTGTTTTTT | CASSLAELNTGELFF
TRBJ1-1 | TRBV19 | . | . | TGTGCCAGTAGTCTGACAGAGAACACTGAAGCTTTCTTT | CASSLTENTEAFF
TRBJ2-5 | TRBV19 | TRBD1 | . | TGTGCCAGTAGTACAACAGGGGTTTCGGTAGAGACCCAGTACTTC | CASSTTGVSVETQYF
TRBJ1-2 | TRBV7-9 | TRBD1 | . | TGTGCCAGCAGCCCAGGGACAGGGGGAACGGGAGGCTACACCTTC | CASSPGTGGTGGYTF
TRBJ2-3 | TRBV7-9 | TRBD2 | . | TGTGCCAGCAGCTTAACCCTAGCGGGATTAGGAGATACGCAGTATTTT | CASSLTLAGLGDTQYF
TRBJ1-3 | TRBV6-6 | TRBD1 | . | TGTGCCAGCAGTTATGACAGGGCTGGAAACACCATATATTTT | CASSYDRAGNTIYF
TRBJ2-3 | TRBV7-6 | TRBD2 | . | TGTGCCAGCAGCTCCGGACGACTAGCGATGTCGTTAGATACGCAGTATTTT | CASSSGRLAMSLDTQYF
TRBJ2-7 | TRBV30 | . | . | TGTGCCTGGAGTCAAGGGGCCGAGCAGTACTTC | CAWSQGAEQYF
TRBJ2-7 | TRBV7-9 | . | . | TGTGCCAGCAGCTCCGGACAGTTGGTCTACGAGCAGTACTTC | CASSSGQLVYEQYF
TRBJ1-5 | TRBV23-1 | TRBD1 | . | TGCGCCAGCAATCGCCAGGGGGTCGATCAGCCCCAGCATTTT | CASNRQGVDQPQHF
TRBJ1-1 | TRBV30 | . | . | TGTGCCTGGAGCGAAGGGAGGAACACTGAAGCTTTCTTT | CAWSEGRNTEAFF
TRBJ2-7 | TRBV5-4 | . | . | TGTGCCAGCAGAGAACTAGAGGGCGAGCAGTACTTC | CASRELEGEQYF
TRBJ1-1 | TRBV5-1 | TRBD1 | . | TGCGCCAGCAGCTCCCGACAGGGTAGGGGCTACACTGAAGCTTTCTTT | CASSSRQGRGYTEAFF
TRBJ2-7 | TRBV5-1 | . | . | TGCGCCAGCAGCTTGGACCTTGGGACAAGCTACGAGCAGTACTTC | CASSLDLGTSYEQYF
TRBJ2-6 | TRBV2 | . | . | TGTGCCAGCAGTCCACCAGGCTCTGGGGCCAACGTCCTGACTTTC | CASSPPGSGANVLTF
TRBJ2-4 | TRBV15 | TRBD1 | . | TGTGCCACCAGATCGGACAGGGAGGCGGTAAACATTCAGTACTTC | CATRSDREAVNIQYF
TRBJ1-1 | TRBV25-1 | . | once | TGTGCCAGCAGTAAGACAGCGAACACTGAAGCTTTCTTT | CASSKTANTEAFF
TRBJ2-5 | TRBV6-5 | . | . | TGTGCCAGCAGACTGACTAGTCGGGAGACCCAGTACTTC | CASRLTSRETQYF
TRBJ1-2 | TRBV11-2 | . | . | TGTGCCAGCAGCTTTCCTGGGGCTAATGGCTACACCTTC | CASSFPGANGYTF
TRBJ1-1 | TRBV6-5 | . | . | TGTGCCAGCAGTTACTCGGCCGTCCTCTCAGGGGAGGGAGCTTTCTTT | CASSYSAVLSGEGAFF
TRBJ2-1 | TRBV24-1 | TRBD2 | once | TGTGCCACCAGTGACCCCGGACTAGCGGGAGGAGCAGGCTCCTACAATGAGCAGTTCTTC | CATSDPGLAGGAGSYNEQFF
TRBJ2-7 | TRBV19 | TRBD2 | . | TGTGCCAGTAGTACCCCGAAGACTAGCGGGAGTTTCGGCGAGCAGTACTTC | CASSTPKTSGSFGEQYF
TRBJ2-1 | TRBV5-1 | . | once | TGCGCCAGCAGCCAACTAGAGTCCTACAATGAGCAGTTCTTC | CASSQLESYNEQFF
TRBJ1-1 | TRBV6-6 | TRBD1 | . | TGTGCCAGCAGTTACTACTCAGGGGGCTTGGGCACTGAAGCTTTCTTT | CASSYYSGGLGTEAFF
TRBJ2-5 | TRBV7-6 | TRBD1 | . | TGTGCCAGCAGCTCCTACAGGGGCCCCCAAGAGACCCAGTACTTC | CASSSYRGPQETQYF
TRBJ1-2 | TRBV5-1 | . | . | TGCGCCAGCAGCTTTAGAACTAACTATGGCTACACCTTC | CASSFRTNYGYTF
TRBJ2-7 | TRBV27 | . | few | TGTGCCAGCAGTTTGAGGGTAGATCCAACCTACGAGCAGTACTTC | CASSLRVDPTYEQYF
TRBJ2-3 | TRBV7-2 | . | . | TGTGCCAGCAGCTTAGGGGTGGGAGTTAGTACGCAGTATTTT | CASSLGVGVSTQYF
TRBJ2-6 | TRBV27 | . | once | TGTGCCAGCAGTTTATCTGGGGCGGCTGGGGCCAACGTCCTGACTTTC | CASSLSGAAGANVLTF
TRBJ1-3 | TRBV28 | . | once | TGTGCCAGCAGTTTGTCCAGAGGAAACACCATATATTTT | CASSLSRGNTIYF
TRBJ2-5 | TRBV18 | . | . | TGTGCCAGCTCATCACAAGAGACCCAGTACTTC | CASSSQETQYF
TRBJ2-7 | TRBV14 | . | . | TGTGAACCCCAGGGGGGACCCTACGAGCAGTACTTC | CEPQGGPYEQYF
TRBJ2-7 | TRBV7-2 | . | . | TGTGCCAGCAGCTTAGCAAACCAGGGCGAGCAGTACTTC | CASSLANQGEQYF
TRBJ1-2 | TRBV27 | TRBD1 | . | TGTGCCAGCAGGAACCGGGACAGCATCTATGGCTACACCTTC | CASRNRDSIYGYTF
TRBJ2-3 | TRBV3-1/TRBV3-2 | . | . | TGTGCCAGCAGCCAAGGGCCGCTTAATACGCAGTATTTT | CASSQGPLNTQYF
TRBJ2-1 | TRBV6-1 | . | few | TGTGCCAGCAGTGAATACAGGAACAATGAGCAGTTCTTC | CASSEYRNNEQFF
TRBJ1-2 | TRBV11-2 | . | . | TGTGCCAGCAGCCCACATGGACCGGGATCCTCATTCTCCGGCTATGGCTACACCTTC | CASSPHGPGSSFSGYGYTF
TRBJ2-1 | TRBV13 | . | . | TGTGCCAGCAGCTTAGAGCAGGGATCCCAAAATGAGCAGTTCTTC | CASSLEQGSQNEQFF
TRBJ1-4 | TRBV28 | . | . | TGTGCCAGCAGTTGGGCAGGTTGGCGGGGAGAAAAACTGTTTTTT | CASSWAGWRGEKLFF
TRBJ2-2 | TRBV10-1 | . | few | TGCGCCAGCAGTAGTTCCAGATCCGGGGCCGGGGAGCTGTTTTTT | CASSSSRSGAGELFF
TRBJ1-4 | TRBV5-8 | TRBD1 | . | TGTGCCAGCAGCTCCGGCCGAAGGACAGGAATAGGCGAAAAACTGTTTTTT | CASSSGRRTGIGEKLFF
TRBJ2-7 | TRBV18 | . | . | TGTGCCAGCTCACCACGCGGGACAGCCTACGAGCAGTACTTC | CASSPRGTAYEQYF
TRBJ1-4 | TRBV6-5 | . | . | TGTGCCAGCACCAGGGGTGGCGCCGGAGATGAAAAACTGTTTTTT | CASTRGGAGDEKLFF
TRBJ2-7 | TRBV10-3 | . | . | TGTGCCATCCGGAGGGACAGTTACGAGCAGTACTTC | CAIRRDSYEQYF
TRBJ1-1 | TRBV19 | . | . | TGTGCCAGTAGGGAGACAGTGAACACTGAAGCTTTCTTT | CASRETVNTEAFF
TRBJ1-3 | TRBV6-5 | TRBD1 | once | TGTGCCAGCAGCGGACAGGGGGCTGGAAACACCATATATTTT | CASSGQGAGNTIYF
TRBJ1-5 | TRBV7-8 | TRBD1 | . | TGTGCCAGCAGCACCGGACAGGTCAATCAGCCCCAGCATTTT | CASSTGQVNQPQHF
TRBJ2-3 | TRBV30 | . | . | TGTGCCTGGAGTGTCGTTGGCGGGACGCAGTATTTT | CAWSVVGGTQYF
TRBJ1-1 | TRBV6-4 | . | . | TGTGCCAGCAGTGAGAGGGTTGGAAACACTGAAGCTTTCTTT | CASSERVGNTEAFF
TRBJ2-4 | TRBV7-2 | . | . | TGTGCCAGCAGCTTAGGGCTGGTTGAAGCCAAAAACATTCAGTACTTC | CASSLGLVEAKNIQYF
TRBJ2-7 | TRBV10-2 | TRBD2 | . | TGCGCCAGCAGTACTAGCGGGAGCCTAGCCTACGAGCAGTACTTC | CASSTSGSLAYEQYF
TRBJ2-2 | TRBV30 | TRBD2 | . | TGTGCCTGGAGTGTACAACTAGCGGGAGCGGGGGAGCTGTTTTTT | CAWSVQLAGAGELFF
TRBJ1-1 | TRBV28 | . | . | TGTGCCAGCAGCTTCCCTGCGGGAGGAGGTCCTGAAGCTTTCTTT | CASSFPAGGGPEAFF
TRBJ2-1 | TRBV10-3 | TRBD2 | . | TGTGCCATCAGTGGGGCTAGCGGGGAAGGAAATGAGCAGTTCTTC | CAISGASGEGNEQFF
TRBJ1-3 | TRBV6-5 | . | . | TGTGCCAGCAGTTACTCGAAGGCAGGGCCCGGAAACACCATATATTTT | CASSYSKAGPGNTIYF